A single sample is the source of the 23 T cell receptor beta chains below, sequenced in a study of OX40 agonist ivuxolimab in advanced cancers. Assay: immunoSEQ multiplex PCR; the TCRdb copy retains only in-frame clones and omits some. The sample lists about 61,000 clones, roughly 87% occurring once. The input for sequencing was CD4+ or CD8+ T cells sorted from blood, taken in a trial of the OX40 agonist ivuxolimab. These receptors all come from an adult with an advanced solid tumor such as melanoma, head and neck, liver or kidney cancer.

The V gene is TRBV27, the J gene TRBJ2-5; D is perhaps TRBD1 (5 bases). V dropped 6 bases and J dropped 2 bases, with 10 bases sitting between them. The V gene's germline CDR1 is MNHEY and CDR2 SMNVEV (reference sequence). The CDR3 has 13 amino acids. The CDR3 DNA follows: TGTGCCAGCAGGCGAACAGGACAAGAGACCCAGTACTTC. Translating it yields CASRRTGQETQYF.

The chain uses TRBV6-6 and TRBJ2-5; 7 bases fit TRBD2. The V gene end was trimmed by 4 bases and the J gene end by 9 bases; junction bases not matched to a gene: 8. Germline assignment: CDR1 MNHNY and CDR2 SVGAGI (reference sequence). This CDR3 contains 13 residues. The CDR3 is CASSWGGGDSQYF. The CDR3, as DNA: TGTGCCAGCAGTTGGGGGGGAGGGGATTCCCAGTACTTC.

V usage is TRBV10-3 and J usage is TRBJ1-2; D ambiguous. CDR1 ENHRY and CDR2 SYGVKD come from the germline V gene. This CDR3 comprises 15 residues. The V and J ends lost 2 bases and 6 bases respectively, with 16 bases between them. The CDR3 sequence: CAISEPFAGVDGYTF. The CDR3 DNA reads as TGTGCCATCAGTGAGCCTTTTGCCGGGGTTGATGGCTACACCTTC.

CDR3 DNA: TGTGCCAGCAGCTTAGTAGGGACTCTTAACACCGGGGAGCTGTTTTTT. Amino acids: CASSLVGTLNTGELFF. The V gene is TRBV7-2, the J gene TRBJ2-2, with D tentatively TRBD2 (6 bases). This CDR3 is 16 amino acids long. In germline, CDR1 is SGHTA, CDR2 FQGNSA. V was shortened by 1 base and J by 2 bases, with 11 bases between the two germline ends.

The chain has TRBV19 and TRBJ2-5; maybe TRBD1 (6 bases). The V and J ends lost 7 bases and 0 bases respectively, with 12 bases between them. This CDR3 is 14 amino acids long. Germline V gene sequence: CDR1 LNHDA, CDR2 SQIVND (reference sequence). The CDR3 loop reads CASNNDRYQETQYF. The CDR3 DNA reads as TGTGCCAGTAATAACGACAGGTACCAAGAGACCCAGTACTTC.

This chain connects TRBV11-3 to TRBJ2-3; D remains ambiguous. With 4 bases removed from V and 2 bases from J, the gap between germline ends came to 10 bases. This CDR3 region has 14 residues. CDR1 SGHNT and CDR2 YENEEA come from the germline V gene. CDR3 residues: CASSSRPFTDTQYF. CDR3 coding DNA: TGTGCCAGCAGCTCTCGCCCTTTCACAGATACGCAGTATTTT.

This chain uses TRBV18 with TRBJ2-2; TRBD1 or TRBD2 may be the D gene (5 bases each). The CDR3 contains 16 residues. V was cut by 0 bases and J by 2 bases, with 10 bases left in between. Germline CDR1 reads KGHSH; CDR2 reads LQKENI. As DNA, the CDR3 is TGTGCCAGCTCACCACCAGGGACGGGCAACACCGGGGAGCTGTTTTTT. Its translation is CASSPPGTGNTGELFF. The entire variable domain, with the rest obtained from reference TRBV18 and TRBJ2-2, is as follows: NAGVMQNPRHLVRRRGQEARLRCSPMKGHSHVYWYRQLPEEGLKFMVYLQKENIIDESGMPKERFSAEFPKEGPSILRIQQVVRGDSAAYFCASSPPGTGNTGELFFGEGSRLTVL.

As DNA, the CDR3 is TGTGCCAGCAGTATTAGCGGGGGGTTCTACAATGAGCAGTTCTTC. It yields the protein CASSISGGFYNEQFF. This chain links TRBV28 with TRBJ2-1, with TRBD2 identical over 10 bases. This CDR3 comprises 15 residues. CDR1 MDHEN and CDR2 SYDVKM come from the germline V gene. Unmatched junction bases numbered 4, after V lost 5 bases and J lost 3 bases.

The chain joins TRBV7-3 to TRBJ2-5, with TRBD1 matching over 7 bases. The J segment lost 5 bases and the V segment lost 4 bases, leaving 7 bases of the junction unmatched. CDR1 is SGHTA and CDR2 is FQGTGA in the germline V gene. CDR3 length: 14 residues. CDR3 residues: CASSSTGVGETQYF. The CDR3 bases are TGTGCCAGCAGCTCCACAGGGGTCGGGGAGACCCAGTACTTC.

The chain links TRBV7-9 to TRBJ1-6; tentative D call: TRBD1 (5 bases). This CDR3 spans 16 amino acids. Looked up from germline, CDR1 is SEHNR and CDR2 is FQNEAQ (reference sequence). V was clipped by 1 base and J by 2 bases, with 9 bases between them. CDR3 in amino acids: CASSLGGAAYNSPLHF. The DNA for the CDR3 is TGTGCCAGCAGCTTAGGTGGGGCGGCCTATAATTCACCCCTCCACTTT.

The chain carries TRBV19 and TRBJ2-4; either TRBD1 or TRBD2 may supply D (5 bases each). The germline V gene has CDR1 LNHDA and CDR2 SQIVND (reference sequence). V gave up 6 bases and J gave up 5 bases, with 14 bases separating them. CDR3 size: 14 residues. The CDR3 loop is CASRPGTGENIQYF. The CDR3 region has the DNA TGTGCCAGTAGACCCGGGACCGGCGAAAACATTCAGTACTTC.

The CDR3 reads CASSYGRRNTEAFF. Written as DNA, the CDR3 is TGTGCCAGCAGTTACGGTCGGAGGAACACTGAAGCTTTCTTT. The rearrangement joins TRBV6-5 to TRBJ1-1; no reliable D call. CDR1 and CDR2 (germline): MNHEY, SVGAGI. The CDR3 consists of 14 residues. Trimming removed 2 bases from V and 1 base from J, with 8 bases in between.

The gene calls are TRBV5-1 and TRBJ1-4; D is possibly TRBD1 (5 bases). V shed 0 bases and J shed 8 bases, with 14 bases lying between them. The CDR3 is 15 residues long. Germline CDR1 SGHRS, CDR2 YFSETQ. CDR3 bases: TGCGCCAGCAGCTTGGAGGGGAGGGTGGAGGAAAAACTGTTTTTT. Protein sequence: CASSLEGRVEEKLFF.

Comment on this clone: At one end, the junction sequence differs from germline, possibly due to a read error. The CDR3, as DNA: TGTGCTAGCAGCTTGAACACGGTTGGCACAGATACGCAGTATTTT. Its translation is CASSLNTVGTDTQYF. V is TRBV7-7 and J is TRBJ2-3; D gene ambiguous. Germline lookup yields CDR1 SSHAT and CDR2 FNYEAQ (reference sequence). The CDR3 spans 15 residues.

The chain joins TRBV7-2 to TRBJ2-5, with D tentatively TRBD2 (5 bases). V was shortened by 7 bases and J by 2 bases, with 20 bases between the two germline ends. This CDR3 is 16 amino acids long. Germline-derived CDR1 and CDR2 are SGHTA and FQGNSA. The CDR3 reads CASTQRASRDQETQYF. CDR3 nucleotide sequence: TGTGCCAGCACCCAGAGGGCTAGCCGGGATCAAGAGACCCAGTACTTC.

The chain joins TRBV28 to TRBJ1-1, with a weak D call TRBD1 (5 bases). The CDR3 covers 14 residues. The V end was cut by 1 base, the J end by 5 bases, with 11 bases between. Germline assignment: CDR1 MDHEN and CDR2 SYDVKM. CDR3 residues: CASSLLGVGTEAFF. DNA for the CDR3: TGTGCCAGCAGTTTATTAGGGGTTGGAACTGAAGCTTTCTTT.

The gene calls are TRBV28 and TRBJ2-7; 11 nucleotides match TRBD1. CDR1 and CDR2 from the germline V gene are MDHEN and SYDVKM. V dropped 3 bases and J dropped 5; count of bases not matched to a gene: 3. This CDR3 has 14 residues. CDR3 nucleotides: TGTGCCAGCAGTTTCGGACAGGGGGCGAACGAGCAGTACTTC. It codes for CASSFGQGANEQYF.

This clone ranks as medium-sized. The chain recombines TRBV7-9 with TRBJ1-1, with D unclear. The CDR3 is 14 amino acids. V lost 5 bases and J 3 bases, leaving 13 bases between the germline ends. The germline CDR1 and CDR2 sequences are SEHNR and FQNEAQ (reference sequence). The CDR3: CASSPDSWHTEAFF. CDR3 DNA sequence: TGTGCCAGCAGCCCAGACTCTTGGCACACTGAAGCTTTCTTT.

This clone showed up just a few times. The rearrangement uses TRBV15 and TRBJ1-2; 10 bases are shared with TRBD1. The CDR3 contains 14 residues. Germline V lookup: CDR1 LNHNV, CDR2 YYDKDF (reference sequence). V dropped 3 bases and J dropped 7; count of bases not matched to a gene: 5. The CDR3 sequence: CATSSRQGAGGYTF. DNA for the CDR3: TGTGCCACCAGCAGCAGACAGGGGGCAGGTGGCTACACCTTC.

The V and J genes are TRBV27 and TRBJ2-4; 8 bases are shared with TRBD1. The V gene's germline CDR1 is MNHEY and CDR2 SMNVEV (reference sequence). V was pared by 2 bases and J by 5 bases, with 5 bases of the junction left unmatched. The CDR3 has 15 amino acids. CDR3 sequence: CASSLRGQAQNIQYF. In DNA, the CDR3 is TGTGCCAGCAGTTTAAGGGGACAGGCCCAAAACATTCAGTACTTC.

This sequence joins TRBV5-8 and TRBJ2-7, with 8 bases identical to TRBD1. This CDR3 is 16 amino acids long. CDR1 is SGHTS, CDR2 YDEGEE, per germline. J lost 2 bases, V lost 0 bases, and 7 bases had no gene match. The CDR3 DNA reads as TGTGCCAGCAGCTTGGGCTGGGGACAGGAGACCTACGAGCAGTACTTC. This translates into CASSLGWGQETYEQYF.

The rearrangement uses TRBV28 and TRBJ1-5; TRBD1 might be the D (6 bases). Trimming pared 3 bases from V and 3 bases from J, leaving 24 bases between. Germline-derived CDR1 and CDR2 are MDHEN and SYDVKM. The CDR3 covers 19 residues. Written as DNA, the CDR3 is TGTGCCAGCAGTTTGGTTGGGGACACGGGAAATTCCTTCAATCAGCCCCAGCATTTT. As protein: CASSLVGDTGNSFNQPQHF.

This clone was detected only once. The chain combines TRBV7-8 with TRBJ1-3, with unresolved D. CDR1 and CDR2 (germline): SGHVS, FQNEAQ. The CDR3 has 18 amino acids. Trimming pared 2 bases from V and 0 bases from J, leaving 17 bases between. The CDR3 sequence: CASSLRAQPESSGNTIYF. The CDR3 DNA sequence: TGTGCCAGCAGCTTACGGGCCCAACCTGAAAGCTCTGGAAACACCATATATTTT.